This T cell receptor (beta chain) was obtained from a study of cytomegalovirus exposure and HLA in healthy donors. The PCR was carried out with 60 Vbeta primers and 13 Jbeta primers. The assay was immunoSEQ multiplex PCR, and TCRdb's table has in-frame clones only and misses some. The table includes roughly 70,000 clones, roughly four fifths detected once. Germline V gene data show CDR1 as LGHNA and CDR2 as YSLEER. J gave up 2 bases and V 0 bases, and 3 bases lay outside the gene matches. The CDR3 is 16 residues long. This chain links TRBV4-3 with TRBJ2-7; TRBD2 agrees at 11 bases. Specimen: PBMCs. This clonotype was sampled from a man between 18 and 35 years old in good health and CMV-seronegative. The DNA of the CDR3 is TGCGCCAGCAGCCAAGAGCCGACTAGCGGGGCCTACGAGCAGTACTTC. As protein: CASSQEPTSGAYEQYF.